Shown below are 3 T cell receptor beta chains from a single sample sequenced in a study of graft-versus-host responses after intestinal transplantation. Antigen specificity for these receptors is unknown. Sequenced by immunoSEQ multiplex PCR; TCRdb stores in-frame clones only, minus some. The sample records 140,000 or so clones, over 90% being singletons. Source: unstimulated CD4+ T cells sorted from spleen or lymph node cells, taken before intestinal transplant. These receptor sequences come from a human donor who received an intestinal transplant.

The sample holds one count of this clone. The chain carries TRBV11-2 and TRBJ2-5; D call uncertain. V was cut by 5 bases and J by 5 bases, with 6 bases left in between. This CDR3 is built from 11 residues. Germline V CDR1 and CDR2: SGHAT, FQNNGV. CDR3 residues: CASSHGETQYF. The CDR3, as DNA: TGTGCCAGCAGCCATGGGGAGACCCAGTACTTC.

The chain links TRBV28 to TRBJ1-1; no clear D gene. V was trimmed by 5 bases and J by 10 bases, leaving 14 bases between them. The germline V gene has CDR1 MDHEN and CDR2 SYDVKM. The CDR3 is 12 amino acids. This chain's CDR3 is CASSLPALAAFF. DNA of the CDR3: TGTGCCAGCAGTCTACCAGCGCTTGCAGCTTTCTTT. Full variable domain (missing parts from reference TRBV28 and TRBJ1-1): DVKVTQSSRYLVKRTGEKVFLECVQDMDHENMFWYRQDPGLGLRLIYFSYDVKMKEKGDIPEGYSVSREKKERFSLILESASTNQTSMYLCASSLPALAAFFGQGTRLTVV.

V gene TRBV15 combines with J gene TRBJ1-1; no definite D call. This CDR3 region has 13 residues. V dropped 3 bases and J dropped 6 bases, with 11 bases sitting between them. Germline V CDR1 and CDR2: LNHNV, YYDKDF (reference sequence). The CDR3, as DNA: TGTGCCACCAGCAGGGTTAATCCTCCTGAAGCTTTCTTT. Translated: CATSRVNPPEAFF. Complete variable domain (other parts from reference TRBV15 and TRBJ1-1): DAMVIQNPRYQVTQFGKPVTLSCSQTLNHNVMYWYQQKSSQAPKLLFHYYDKDFNNEADTPDNFQSRRPNTSFCFLDIRSPGLGDTAMYLCATSRVNPPEAFFGQGTRLTVV.